The 5 T cell receptor beta chains listed next were all sequenced from one sample in a study of T cell repertoires in aging, cancer and after chemotherapy. Rearranged V-D-J TRB sequences were amplified with a mixed TRB-A/B primer pool. TCRdb reanalysed the multiplex PCR reads using MiXCR and keeps one entry per CDR3 protein. The data show roughly 660 distinct CDR3 sequences, with 83% seen just once and 26% held by the top ten. Peripheral blood genomic DNA, not sorted cells or RNA, was the template. Sample: blood. The receptors were gathered from a human donor with a solid tumor.

The chain links TRBV29-1 to TRBJ2-3; the match to TRBD2 covers 13 bases. The CDR3 is 14 amino acids. The germline V gene encodes CDR1 SQVTM and CDR2 ANQGSEA. Unmatched junction bases numbered 6, after V lost 7 bases and J lost 5 bases. In DNA form, the CDR3 reads TGCAGCGCCTGGACTAGCGGGGGAGGAGATACGCAGTATTTT. It codes for CSAWTSGGGDTQYF.

This chain uses TRBV6-6 with TRBJ2-5; 11 bases line up with TRBD2. Germline V CDR1 and CDR2: MNHNY, SVGAGI (reference sequence). CDR3 length equals 15 residues. Germline trimming cut 5 bases from V and 5 bases from J; bases unmatched to any gene: 7. In nucleotides, the CDR3 is TGTGCCAGCAGTGATAGCGGGGGGGCTCAGGAGACCCAGTACTTC. Translating gives CASSDSGGAQETQYF.

The chain employs TRBV24-1 and TRBJ2-1; tentatively, D is TRBD2 (6 bases). The CDR3 length is 16 residues. Per germline, CDR1 KGHDR and CDR2 SFDVKD. V was pared by 4 bases and J by 6 bases, with 18 bases between. The CDR3 DNA sequence: TGTGCCACCAGTGACGGTACTAGCAGCCCTAGCAATGAGCAGTTCTTC. The encoded protein is CATSDGTSSPSNEQFF.

This chain uses TRBV12-3 or TRBV12-4 with TRBJ2-5; the D gene could be TRBD1 or TRBD2 (5 bases each). The germline V and J ends were trimmed by 4 bases and 5 bases, with 17 bases remaining between them. There are 15 residues in the CDR3. This chain's CDR3 is CASSSGQPSRETQYF. For the CDR3, the DNA is TGTGCCAGCAGTTCCGGACAACCTAGCCGGGAGACCCAGTACTTC.

V and J are TRBV6-5 and TRBJ2-5, with TRBD2 matching 14 bases. The CDR3 runs 15 residues. CDR1 and CDR2 from the germline V gene are MNHEY and SVGAGI. V lost 6 bases to trimming and J lost 5 bases; unmatched junction nucleotides: 5. CDR3 nucleotides: TGTGCCAGCAGCTTCAGGACTAGCGGGAGGGAGACCCAGTACTTC. Translating gives CASSFRTSGRETQYF.